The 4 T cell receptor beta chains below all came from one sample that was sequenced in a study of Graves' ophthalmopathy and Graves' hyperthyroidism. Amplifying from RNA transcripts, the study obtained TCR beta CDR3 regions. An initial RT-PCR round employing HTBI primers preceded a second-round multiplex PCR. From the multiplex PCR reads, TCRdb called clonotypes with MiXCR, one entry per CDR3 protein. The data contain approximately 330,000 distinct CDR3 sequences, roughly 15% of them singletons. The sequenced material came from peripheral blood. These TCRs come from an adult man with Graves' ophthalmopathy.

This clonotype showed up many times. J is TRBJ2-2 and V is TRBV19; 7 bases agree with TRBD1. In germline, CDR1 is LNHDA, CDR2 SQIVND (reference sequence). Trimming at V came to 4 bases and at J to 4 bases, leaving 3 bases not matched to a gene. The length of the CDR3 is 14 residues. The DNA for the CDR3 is TGTGCCAGTAGTAGGACAGGTGCCACCGGGGAGCTGTTTTTT. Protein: CASSRTGATGELFF. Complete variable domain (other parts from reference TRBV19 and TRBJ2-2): DGGITQSPKYLFRKEGQNVTLSCEQNLNHDAMYWYRQDPGQGLRLIYYSQIVNDFQKGDIAEGYSVSREKKESFPLTVTSAQKNPTAFYLCASSRTGATGELFFGEGSRLTVL.

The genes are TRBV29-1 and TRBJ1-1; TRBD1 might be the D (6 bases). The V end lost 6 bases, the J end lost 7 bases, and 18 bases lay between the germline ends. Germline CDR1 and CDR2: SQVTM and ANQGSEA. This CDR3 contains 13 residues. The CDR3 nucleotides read TGCAGCGTCTGGGGGCAGGGAGAGGGTGAAGCTTTCTTT. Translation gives CSVWGQGEGEAFF.

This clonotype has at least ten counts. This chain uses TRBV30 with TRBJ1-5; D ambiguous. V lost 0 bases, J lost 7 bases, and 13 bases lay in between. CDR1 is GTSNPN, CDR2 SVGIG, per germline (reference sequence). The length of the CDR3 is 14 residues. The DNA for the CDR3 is TGTGCCTGGAGTGTACACAGTCAAGGACAGCCCCAGCATTTT. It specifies CAWSVHSQGQPQHF.

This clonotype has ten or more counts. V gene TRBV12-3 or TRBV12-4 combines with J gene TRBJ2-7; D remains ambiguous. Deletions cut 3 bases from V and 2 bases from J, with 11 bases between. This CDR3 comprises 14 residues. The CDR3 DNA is TGTGCCAGCAGTTTTTCGAGCGCTCCCTACGAGCAGTACTTC. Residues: CASSFSSAPYEQYF.